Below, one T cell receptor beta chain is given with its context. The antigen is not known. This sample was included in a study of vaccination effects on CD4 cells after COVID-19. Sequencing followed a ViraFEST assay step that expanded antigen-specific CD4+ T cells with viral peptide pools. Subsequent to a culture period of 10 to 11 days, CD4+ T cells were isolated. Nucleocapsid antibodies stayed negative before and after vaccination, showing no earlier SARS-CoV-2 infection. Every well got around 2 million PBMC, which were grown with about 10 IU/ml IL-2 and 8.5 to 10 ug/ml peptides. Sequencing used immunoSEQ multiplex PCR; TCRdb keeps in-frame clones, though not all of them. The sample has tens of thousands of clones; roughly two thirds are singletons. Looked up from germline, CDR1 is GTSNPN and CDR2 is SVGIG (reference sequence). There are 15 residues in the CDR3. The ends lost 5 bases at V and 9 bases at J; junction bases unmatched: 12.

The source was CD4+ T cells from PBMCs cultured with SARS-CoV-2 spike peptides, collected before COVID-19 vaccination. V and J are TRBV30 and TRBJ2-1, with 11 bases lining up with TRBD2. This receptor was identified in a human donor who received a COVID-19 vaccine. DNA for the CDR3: TGTGCCTGGCAAAAGGGCCTAGCGGGAGGTCTTGAGCAGTTCTTC. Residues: CAWQKGLAGGLEQFF. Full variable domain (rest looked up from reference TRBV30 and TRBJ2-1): SQTIHQWPATLVQPVGSPLSLECTVEGTSNPNLYWYRQAAGRGLQLLFYSVGIGQISSEVPQNLSASRPQDRQFILSSKKLLLSDSGFYLCAWQKGLAGGLEQFFGPGTRLTVL.